This T cell receptor beta chain comes out of a study of beta chain features in type 1 diabetes. The overall study: No age, gender or cell yield differences were seen between patients and healthy donors.

Comments on this clone: Its matching antigen is unknown.

Investigators reverse transcribed all isolated RNA, so they sequenced expressed TCRB transcripts. Generated by immunoSEQ multiplex PCR, the TCRdb table keeps only in-frame clones and is missing some. The sample holds under 70,000 clones, roughly 63% seen once. The study's findings and limits: The study found moderately but significantly shorter TCRB CDR3s in all four CD4+ subsets of Type 1 diabetes patients.

CDR1 and CDR2 from the germline V gene are LGHNA and YNFKEQ. This CDR3 is 15 amino acids long. V was clipped by 0 bases and J by 3 bases; unmatched bases: 3. The receptor was derived from a woman in her thirties with type 1 diabetes. Input material: stem cell memory CD4+ T cells from blood. The V gene is TRBV4-2, the J gene TRBJ2-5; 8 positions match TRBD2. The DNA of the CDR3 is TGTGCCAGCAGCCAAGATCCCGGGAGGGAAGAGACCCAGTACTTC. Its translation: CASSQDPGREETQYF.